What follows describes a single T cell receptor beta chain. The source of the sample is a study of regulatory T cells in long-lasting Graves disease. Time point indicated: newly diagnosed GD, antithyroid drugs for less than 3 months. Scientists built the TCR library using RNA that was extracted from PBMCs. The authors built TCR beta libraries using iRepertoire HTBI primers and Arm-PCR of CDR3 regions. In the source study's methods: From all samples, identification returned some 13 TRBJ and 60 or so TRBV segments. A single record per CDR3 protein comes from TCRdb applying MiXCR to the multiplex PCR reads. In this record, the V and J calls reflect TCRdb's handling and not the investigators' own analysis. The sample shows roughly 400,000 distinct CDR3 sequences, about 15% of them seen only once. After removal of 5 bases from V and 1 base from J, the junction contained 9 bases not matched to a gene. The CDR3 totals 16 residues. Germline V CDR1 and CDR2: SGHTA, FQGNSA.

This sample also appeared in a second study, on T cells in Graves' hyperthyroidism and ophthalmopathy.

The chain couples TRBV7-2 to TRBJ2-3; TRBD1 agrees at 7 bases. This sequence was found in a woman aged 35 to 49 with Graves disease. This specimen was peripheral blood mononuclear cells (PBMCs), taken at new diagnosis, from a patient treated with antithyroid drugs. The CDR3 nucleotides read TGTGCCAGCAGCCGAAGCAGGACAGGTGGCACAGATACGCAGTATTTT. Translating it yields CASSRSRTGGTDTQYF.